This TCR beta chain was profiled in a study of T-cell reconstitution after alpha-beta-depleted transplantation in children. This clonotype was counted a few times. Its matching antigen is unknown. Study observations and caveats: Reported findings indicate that, about two months after transplant, alpha-beta T cells came from several hundred expanded clones, which were derived from non-depleted graft cells. Diversity of TCRbeta at day 60 was high in some patients, arising from surviving recipient T cells and thymic progenitors. The authors attributed T-cell counts and diversity one year after transplant mostly to newly produced T cells.

This CDR3 spans 14 amino acids. In germline, CDR1 is MNHEY, CDR2 SVGAGI. Unmatched junction bases numbered 3, after V lost 2 bases and J lost 3 bases. This sample's TCRbeta library carried unique molecular identifier barcodes. TCRdb analysed the PCR reads with MiXCR anew, one entry per CDR3 protein. Of fewer than 400,000 distinct CDR3 sequences detected, around 25% appear once; the ten largest clones hold about a tenth. The TCR originated in a male patient between 10 and 17 years old who had a stem cell transplant for acute lymphoblastic leukemia, so the T cells may come from the graft donor. The starting material was PBMCs, mostly from graft donor cells, obtained 180 days after TCRalphabeta/CD19-depleted stem cell transplant. The gene calls are TRBV6-5 and TRBJ2-7; 8 bases fit TRBD1. The chain's CDR3 is CASSYGQGYYEQYF. The CDR3 nucleotides are TGTGCCAGCAGTTACGGACAGGGATACTACGAGCAGTACTTC.